This TCR beta chain emerged from a study of blood T cell repertoires in COVID-19. Background on the study: Researchers got acute and convalescent COVID-19 samples from the United States, Italy and Spain.

In the study's own analysis: Amplification of reference gene primers provided the estimated nucleated cell counts. The protocol was immunoSEQ multiplex PCR, while the TCRdb copy is restricted to in-frame clones and leaves out a portion. Clone size and V and J calls were adopted from that table, with D and trimming inferred from the DNA. This table holds about 170,000 clones, 84% found once. The CDR3 extends over 12 amino acids. The ends lost 11 bases at V and 8 bases at J; junction bases unmatched: 9. The V gene's germline CDR1 is MDHEN and CDR2 SYDVKM. The sequence was obtained from a woman aged 70-85 years with COVID-19, enrolled during active disease. The chain recombines TRBV28 with TRBJ2-4, with 7 bases lining up with TRBD1. Sequencing used peripheral blood. CDR3: CAWDSPRDIQYF. CDR3 sequence (DNA): TGTGCCTGGGACAGCCCAAGGGACATTCAGTACTTC.